This T cell receptor beta chain was captured by sequencing in a study of PD-1 blockade in classical Hodgkin lymphoma. Whole-study results and caveats: Possible causes of repertoire differences, disease activity or prior therapy, remain undefined.

This clone has only one observation. What it binds is unknown. Relapse was seen in all patients after autologous stem cell transplantation, and brentuximab vedotin exposure was variable. The table came from immunoSEQ multiplex PCR; TCRdb's copy has only in-frame clones and leaves some out. The profile covers about 110,000 clones, with roughly nine tenths appearing a single time and less than 20% taken by the ten largest. The V end lost 5 bases, the J end lost 1 base, and 14 bases lay between the germline ends. Germline lookup yields CDR1 LNHNV and CDR2 YYDKDF (reference sequence). This CDR3 contains 16 residues.

The receptor was isolated from a human donor with classical Hodgkin lymphoma. The chain recombines TRBV15 with TRBJ2-2; D perhaps matches TRBD1 (5 bases). The sample in question was peripheral blood mononuclear cells (PBMCs), obtained before the second cycle of nivolumab. In DNA form, the CDR3 reads TGTGCCACCAGCTCTTTGTGGCAGGGGAACACCGGGGAGCTGTTTTTT. This codes for CATSSLWQGNTGELFF.